The sequence of this T cell receptor (beta chain) was determined in a study of cytomegalovirus exposure and HLA in healthy donors. Of note for this clone: Its antigen is unidentified.

PCR was performed using 60 Vbeta and 13 Jbeta primers. Profiling relied on immunoSEQ multiplex PCR, and the TCRdb table lists in-frame clones only, not all of them. Among roughly 110,000 clones listed, 67% were seen once. General study points: Among CMV-associated TCR beta chains, most appeared HLA-restricted in a later analysis. It was shown in a later analysis that HLA-associated TCR beta chains were more clonally expanded than other, equally common chains. Rarity held for most TCR sequences, but there were some public TCRs that occurred in many donors.

V gave up 6 bases and J gave up 0 bases, with 14 bases separating them. The CDR3 has 15 residues. Germline assignment: CDR1 MNHNY and CDR2 SVGAGI (reference sequence). Sequencing used PBMCs. The chain has TRBV6-6 and TRBJ1-1, with D perhaps TRBD1 (5 bases). This TCR was sampled from a man aged 18-30 years in good health and CMV-seropositive. The CDR3 coding sequence is TGTGCCAGCAGACCGCTGACAGCCCTGAACACTGAAGCTTTCTTT. This encodes CASRPLTALNTEAFF.